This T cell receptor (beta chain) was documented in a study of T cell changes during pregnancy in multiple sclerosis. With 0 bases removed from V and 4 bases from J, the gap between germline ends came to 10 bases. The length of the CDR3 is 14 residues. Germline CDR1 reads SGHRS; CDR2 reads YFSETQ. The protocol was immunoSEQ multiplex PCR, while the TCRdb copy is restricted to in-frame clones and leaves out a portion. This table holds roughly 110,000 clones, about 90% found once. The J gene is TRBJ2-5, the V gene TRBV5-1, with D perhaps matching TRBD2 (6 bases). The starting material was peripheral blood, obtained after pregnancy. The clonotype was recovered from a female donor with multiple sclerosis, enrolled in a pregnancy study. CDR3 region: CASSLEPEGETQYF. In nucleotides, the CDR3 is TGCGCCAGCAGCTTGGAGCCGGAGGGAGAGACCCAGTACTTC.